The rows below give T cell receptor beta chains drawn from one sample of a study of cytomegalovirus exposure and HLA in healthy donors. The assay was immunoSEQ multiplex PCR, and TCRdb's table has in-frame clones only and misses some. The sample has 130,000 or so clones. The sample consisted of PBMCs. These receptors were taken from a woman in her thirties or forties in good health and CMV-seronegative. The CDR3 runs from the conserved cysteine through the conserved F or W. The D gene is left open where the match is weak.

V gene,D gene,J gene,CDR3 length,CDR3 protein,CDR3 DNA
TRBV5-4,TRBD1,TRBJ1-2,13,CAGSFRGLYGYTF,TGTGCCGGCAGCTTTAGGGGGCTCTATGGCTACACCTTC
TRBV7-2,NA,TRBJ2-2,15,CASSFNRVGTGELFF,TGTGCCAGCAGCTTTAACAGGGTTGGGACCGGGGAGCTGTTTTTT
TRBV10-3,TRBD1,TRBJ2-3,16,CAISELLGTGTDTQYF,TGTGCCATCAGTGAGTTATTGGGGACAGGGACAGATACGCAGTATTTT
TRBV2,NA,TRBJ1-5,13,CASNGGPNQPQHF,TGTGCCAGCAACGGAGGGCCCAATCAGCCCCAGCATTTT
TRBV18,NA,TRBJ1-1,15,CASSPSQGRNTEAFF,TGTGCCAGCTCACCATCCCAGGGGAGGAACACTGAAGCTTTCTTT
TRBV7-2,NA,TRBJ2-4,13,CASTAAGKNIQYF,TGTGCCAGCACCGCGGCTGGCAAAAACATTCAGTACTTC
TRBV9,NA,TRBJ2-5,15,CASSPSSGGQETQYF,TGTGCCAGCAGCCCTAGCTCAGGGGGGCAAGAGACCCAGTACTTC
TRBV11-1,NA,TRBJ1-1,14,CASSLGRGPAEAFF,TGTGCCAGCAGCTTAGGGCGGGGTCCGGCTGAAGCTTTCTTT
TRBV7-3,TRBD1,TRBJ1-1,14,CASSFQGEGTEAFF,TGTGCCAGCAGCTTCCAGGGGGAAGGCACTGAAGCTTTCTTT
TRBV10-1,NA,TRBJ1-5,13,CASSEGRGGPQHF,TGCGCCAGCAGTGAAGGCAGGGGTGGGCCCCAGCATTTT
TRBV2,NA,TRBJ2-5,13,CASSLFIQETQYF,TGTGCCAGCAGTTTATTTATCCAAGAGACCCAGTACTTC
TRBV15,TRBD2,TRBJ2-3,17,CATSRPGTSASGDTQYF,TGTGCCACCAGCAGACCCGGGACTAGCGCCTCGGGAGATACGCAGTATTTT
TRBV18,NA,TRBJ2-3,13,CASSPQGWNTQYF,TGTGCCAGCTCACCGCAGGGCTGGAATACGCAGTATTTT
TRBV7-2,NA,TRBJ1-2,13,CASSYVTRGGYTF,TGTGCCAGCAGCTACGTCACGCGAGGTGGCTACACCTTC